Here is one T cell receptor (beta chain) with its context. The antigen remains undetermined. The assay was immunoSEQ multiplex PCR, and TCRdb's table has in-frame clones only and misses some. The data show about 98,000 clones, roughly 92% seen once. This CDR3 region has 20 residues. The V segment lost 3 bases and the J segment 2 bases; nucleotides outside the gene matches: 17. Germline assignment: CDR1 SGDLS and CDR2 YYNGEE. The data stem from a study of PD-1 blockade in classical Hodgkin lymphoma. Overall study context: With a 2-week interval, patients received intravenous nivolumab at 3 mg/kg. Whole-study findings and limits: Individuals initiating nivolumab under 1 year after ASCT were excluded. It was reported that newly diagnosed patients had less baseline TCR diversity than healthy donors.

All trial patients relapsed after autologous stem cell transplantation. Patients showed best responses of complete response, partial response or progressive disease. The source is a human donor with classical Hodgkin lymphoma. The V gene is TRBV9, the J gene TRBJ2-7; 13 nucleotides match TRBD2. The sample in question was peripheral blood mononuclear cells (PBMCs), obtained at baseline. In DNA form, the CDR3 reads TGTGCCAGCAGCGCAAATCCCGGAACTAGCGGGAGGGCTCTGCCCTACGAGCAGTACTTC. It yields the protein CASSANPGTSGRALPYEQYF.